One sample yielded the 22 T cell receptor beta chains listed below, sequenced in a study of T cells after posttransplantation cyclophosphamide. The method was immunoSEQ multiplex PCR; TCRdb's version includes in-frame clones alone and lacks a portion of them. The sample lists 45,000 to 65,000 clones, 85% to 95% occurring once. The sample consisted of PBMCs. The receptor source for this set is a young woman in good health and a related stem cell transplant donor.

The chain joins TRBV18 to TRBJ2-5; TRBD2 aligns across 9 bases. Germline CDR1 is KGHSH and CDR2 is LQKENI. The V and J ends lost 1 base and 5 bases, in that order; junction bases with no gene match: 5. The CDR3 is made up of 15 amino acids. CDR3 coding DNA: TGTGCCAGCTCACCACGAGCGGGGGGTGGTGAGACCCAGTACTTC. This gives the protein CASSPRAGGGETQYF.

The chain carries TRBV30 and TRBJ1-6; TRBD1 aligns across 7 bases. The V segment lost 7 bases and the J segment 3 bases; nucleotides outside the gene matches: 9. The CDR3 covers 15 residues. Germline lookup yields CDR1 GTSNPN and CDR2 SVGIG (reference sequence). Here the CDR3 reads CAYTTGTVYNSPLHF. In DNA, the CDR3 is TGTGCCTATACAACCGGGACAGTCTATAATTCACCCCTCCACTTT.

The chain carries TRBV5-1 and TRBJ2-1; a possible D gene is TRBD1 (6 bases). The CDR3 spans 15 residues. V dropped 2 bases and J dropped 0 bases, with 9 bases sitting between them. CDR1 is SGHRS and CDR2 is YFSETQ in the germline V gene. CDR3 protein: CASSFLQGSYNEQFF. CDR3 in DNA: TGCGCCAGCAGCTTTCTACAGGGCTCCTACAATGAGCAGTTCTTC.

The gene calls are TRBV5-1 and TRBJ1-1; 7 bases align to TRBD1. Germline V gene data show CDR1 as SGHRS and CDR2 as YFSETQ. Trimming removed 4 bases from V and 5 bases from J; junction bases left unmatched: 5. The length of the CDR3 is 13 residues. CDR3 residues: CASSRDSETEAFF. The DNA for the CDR3 is TGCGCCAGCAGCCGGGACAGCGAGACTGAAGCTTTCTTT.

The CDR3 nucleotides read TGTGCCAGTGTCGGCGGGAGCGGGAGCTCCTACAATGAGCAGTTCTTC. Protein sequence: CASVGGSGSSYNEQFF. V is TRBV19 and J is TRBJ2-1; TRBD2 matches 8 bases. The germline V gene encodes CDR1 LNHDA and CDR2 SQIVND (reference sequence). With 8 bases clipped from V and 0 bases from J, the junction kept 9 bases outside the gene matches. The CDR3 spans 16 residues. Complete variable domain (other parts from reference TRBV19 and TRBJ2-1): DGGITQSPKYLFRKEGQNVTLSCEQNLNHDAMYWYRQDPGQGLRLIYYSQIVNDFQKGDIAEGYSVSREKKESFPLTVTSAQKNPTAFYLCASVGGSGSSYNEQFFGPGTRLTVL.

The chain is built from TRBV4-1 and TRBJ1-2, with 8 bases that match TRBD1. The V and J ends lost 0 bases and 4 bases, in that order; junction bases with no gene match: 10. Per the germline V gene, CDR1 is MGHRA and CDR2 is YSYEKL. The CDR3 totals 17 residues. CDR3 in amino acids: CASSQDWTGTLVYGYTF. CDR3 sequence (DNA): TGCGCCAGCAGCCAAGATTGGACAGGGACCCTTGTCTATGGCTACACCTTC.

The chain couples TRBV5-1 to TRBJ2-3; tentative D call: TRBD1 (6 bases). V lost 0 bases to trimming and J lost 6 bases, with 11 bases between them. Germline V lookup: CDR1 SGHRS, CDR2 YFSETQ. CDR3 length equals 14 residues. This CDR3 is CASSLGGGTDTQYF. DNA for the CDR3: TGCGCCAGCAGCTTGGGAGGGGGAACGGATACGCAGTATTTT.

The rearrangement uses TRBV7-2 and TRBJ2-6; TRBD2 matches at 8 bases. Germline V lookup: CDR1 SGHTA, CDR2 FQGNSA. V lost 5 bases, J lost 2 bases, and 5 bases stayed unmatched. The length of the CDR3 is 16 residues. The CDR3 is CASSPGGAAGANVLTF. For the CDR3, the DNA is TGTGCCAGCAGCCCGGGGGGGGCCGCTGGGGCCAACGTCCTGACTTTC.

This clone occurred once. The rearrangement uses TRBV6-5 and TRBJ2-2; tentatively, D is TRBD1 (5 bases). The CDR3 length is 15 residues. Trimming took off 4 bases at V and 5 bases at J, with 14 bases between the two ends. The germline gives CDR1 MNHEY, CDR2 SVGAGI. The CDR3 loop is CASSLQARGTGELFF. The CDR3 DNA sequence: TGTGCCAGCAGTTTACAGGCCAGAGGAACCGGGGAGCTGTTTTTT.

V and J are TRBV9 and TRBJ2-1; D ambiguous. The CDR3 loop spans 14 amino acids. V lost 3 bases to trimming and J lost 0 bases, with 7 bases between them. The germline V gene has CDR1 SGDLS and CDR2 YYNGEE. The CDR3: CASSALRSYNEQFF. The CDR3 nucleotides are TGTGCCAGCAGCGCCCTCCGCTCCTACAATGAGCAGTTCTTC.

The genes are TRBV6-6 and TRBJ1-2; the match to TRBD1 covers 9 bases. CDR1 is MNHNY, CDR2 SVGAGI, per germline (reference sequence). The CDR3 runs to 15 residues. V trimming: 6 bases; J trimming: 5 bases; junction bases outside the gene matches: 10. CDR3 in DNA: TGTGCCAGCAGCCCCACAGGGGGCTCTATATATGGCTACACCTTC. It translates to CASSPTGGSIYGYTF.

This rearrangement joins TRBV27 to TRBJ1-2, with 7 positions matching TRBD1. Trimming at V came to 2 bases and at J to 0 bases, leaving 0 bases not matched to a gene. Germline lookup yields CDR1 MNHEY and CDR2 SMNVEV (reference sequence). This CDR3 spans 14 amino acids. The CDR3 reads CASSLQGANYGYTF. As DNA, the CDR3 is TGTGCCAGCAGTTTACAGGGGGCTAACTATGGCTACACCTTC.

The chain couples TRBV28 to TRBJ2-7; possible D gene TRBD1, 6 bases. This CDR3 has 12 residues. Per germline, CDR1 MDHEN and CDR2 SYDVKM. Trimming shortened V by 6 bases and J by 7 bases, and 13 bases separated the two germline ends. CDR3 sequence (DNA): TGTGCCAGCAGGACAGGCCCCTTGGAGCAGTACTTC. Protein sequence: CASRTGPLEQYF.

The J gene is TRBJ2-3, the V gene TRBV10-1; D remains ambiguous. In germline, CDR1 is WNHNN, CDR2 SYGVQD (reference sequence). V lost 9 bases and J lost 6, with 19 bases in between. The CDR3 totals 14 residues. CDR3 sequence: CARSTPSAGDTQYF. The DNA for the CDR3 is TGCGCCAGGTCGACTCCTTCGGCCGGCGATACGCAGTATTTT.

This sequence joins TRBV4-3 and TRBJ1-2; 7 bases map to TRBD1. The V and J ends lost 4 bases and 1 base, in that order; junction bases with no gene match: 9. This CDR3 region has 16 residues. Germline V gene lookup returns CDR1 LGHNA and CDR2 YSLEER. The CDR3 loop is CASSRARGLYNYGYTF. The CDR3 DNA reads TGCGCCAGCAGCCGCGCAAGGGGGCTTTATAACTATGGCTACACCTTC.

V gene TRBV21-1 combines with J gene TRBJ2-5; no DNA check was done on the table's D call, TRBD2. TRBV21-1 is designated a pseudogene. This CDR3 comprises 16 residues. In DNA, the CDR3 is TGTGCCAGCAGCAAAAACTGTCCGGGGGAAATGGTGACCCAGTACTTC. It codes for CASSKNCPGEMVTQYF.

A few counts support this clone. The rearrangement uses TRBV6-5 and TRBJ1-2, with 9 bases that match TRBD1. Trimming removed 4 bases from V and 5 bases from J; junction bases left unmatched: 8. This CDR3 region has 15 residues. The germline V gene encodes CDR1 MNHEY and CDR2 SVGAGI. The CDR3 DNA sequence: TGTGCCAGCAGTTCCCCGACAGGGGGTGTGTATGGCTACACCTTC. Encoded protein: CASSSPTGGVYGYTF.

This chain connects TRBV10-2 to TRBJ1-1, with D possibly matching TRBD1 (5 bases). V lost 7 bases and J 3 bases, leaving 9 bases between the germline ends. Germline CDR1 and CDR2: WSHSY and SAAADI. The CDR3 has 12 amino acids. CDR3 sequence (DNA): TGCGCCAGCAAGGGGTGGGACACTGAAGCTTTCTTT. This codes for CASKGWDTEAFF.

This chain links TRBV6-1 with TRBJ1-4; possible D gene TRBD1, 6 bases. The CDR3 contains 14 residues. Germline V gives CDR1 MNHNS, CDR2 SASEGT. Trimming removed 5 bases from V and 6 bases from J, with 13 bases in between. CDR3 region: CASSNNRVYEKLFF. The CDR3 DNA reads as TGTGCCAGCAGTAATAACAGGGTTTATGAAAAACTGTTTTTT.

This rearrangement joins TRBV11-3 to TRBJ2-1; maybe TRBD2 (6 bases). V lost 1 base, J lost 7 bases, and 11 bases lay in between. CDR3 length: 14 amino acids. The germline V gene has CDR1 SGHNT and CDR2 YENEEA. The CDR3: CASSLVSGRNEQFF. The CDR3 DNA is TGTGCCAGCAGCTTAGTTTCGGGGAGGAATGAGCAGTTCTTC.

This chain uses TRBV28 with TRBJ2-5; D is uncertain. This CDR3 has 11 residues. Germline assignment: CDR1 MDHEN and CDR2 SYDVKM. Trimming took 3 bases from V and 5 from J, leaving 4 bases between them. The chain's CDR3 is CASSLEETQYF. CDR3 DNA sequence: TGTGCCAGCAGTTTGGAGGAGACCCAGTACTTC.

V is TRBV5-1 and J is TRBJ2-5, with a weak D call TRBD2 (5 bases). From germline, CDR1 is SGHRS and CDR2 YFSETQ. The CDR3 extends over 15 amino acids. V was pared by 1 base and J by 2 bases, with 12 bases between. The CDR3 loop is CASSLKGLKQETQYF. The CDR3 bases are TGCGCCAGCAGCTTGAAAGGACTCAAACAAGAGACCCAGTACTTC.